Shown below are 32 T cell receptor beta chains from a single sample sequenced in a study of spatial heterogeneity in lung cancer. Findings and limits, study-wide: Counts of expanded alpha and beta TCRs within tumors tracked the tumor nonsynonymous mutation count.

These receptors' targets are unknown. From the 5' RACE reads, TCRdb called clonotypes with MiXCR, one entry per CDR3 protein. The sample yields 13,000 to 15,000 distinct CDR3 sequences, 4.7% seen once. Sample time point: sample taken at primary tumor resection. This specimen was lung tumor tissue, taken at surgery. All receptors derive from a female donor with early-stage non-small cell lung cancer.

Many counts were recorded for this clonotype. Because this beta chain is a stray read in a library intended to capture alpha chains, its abundance should not be given much weight. The chain combines TRBV27 with TRBJ2-1, with D perhaps TRBD1 or TRBD2 (5 bases each). V was pared by 6 bases and J by 2 bases, with 11 bases between. The germline V gene encodes CDR1 MNHEY and CDR2 SMNVEV (reference sequence). There are 14 residues in the CDR3. The DNA for the CDR3 is TGTGCCAGCAGGGGGACGGCCACCTACAATGAGCAGTTCTTC. This translates into CASRGTATYNEQFF.

This clonotype was seen ten or more times. This beta chain lies outside the target of a library built for alpha chains; its clone size means little. This chain uses TRBV5-1 with TRBJ2-3, with a possible D match to TRBD1 (6 bases). Per the germline V gene, CDR1 is SGHRS and CDR2 is YFSETQ. The CDR3 is 15 amino acids. Trimming removed 5 bases from V and 1 base from J, with 14 bases in between. The CDR3 bases are TGCGCCAGCAGGAACAGGGAAGGAGGCACAGATACGCAGTATTTT. It translates to CASRNREGGTDTQYF.

This clonotype has at least ten counts. This beta chain is an unintended read in a library built for alpha chains; its size means little. The chain recombines TRBV5-1 with TRBJ2-1; 10 bases align to TRBD1. Germline CDR1 SGHRS, CDR2 YFSETQ. CDR3 size: 14 residues. Losses at the gene ends were 4 bases for V and 7 bases for J; bases not matched to a gene: 5. The CDR3 DNA is TGCGCCAGCAGCCCTGGGACAGGGGTGAATGAGCAGTTCTTC. Its protein product is CASSPGTGVNEQFF.

This clonotype is termed medium-sized. This beta chain is off target for a library built for alpha chains, so its abundance means little. The chain employs TRBV20-1 and TRBJ2-7; D is uncertain. The CDR3 has 12 residues. The V end was cut by 5 bases, the J end by 4 bases, with 12 bases between. The germline gives CDR1 DFQATT, CDR2 SNEGSKA (reference sequence). CDR3 nucleotide sequence: TGCAGTGCTCCGGACCAAAGATACGAGCAGTACTTC. Amino acids: CSAPDQRYEQYF.

In its sample, this clonotype ranks as medium-sized. Because the library targeted alpha chains, this beta chain is an off-target read whose size means little. This sequence joins TRBV14 and TRBJ1-2, with D hard to call. The CDR3 has 17 residues. V lost 0 bases to trimming and J lost 4 bases, with 18 bases between them. CDR1 is SGHDN, CDR2 FVKESK, per germline. CDR3 sequence reads: CASSQDRVGTLFYGYTF. The CDR3 DNA is TGTGCCAGCAGCCAAGATCGCGTGGGTACGCTGTTCTATGGCTACACCTTC. The complete variable domain, with remaining parts taken from reference TRBV14 and TRBJ1-2, reads EAGVTQFPSHSVIEKGQTVTLRCDPISGHDNLYWYRRVMGKEIKFLLHFVKESKQDESGMPNNRFLAERTGGTYSTLKVQPAELEDSGVYFCASSQDRVGTLFYGYTFGSGTRLTVV.

This clonotype has at least ten counts. For a library built for alpha chains, this beta chain is a stray read; little rests on its size. This sequence joins TRBV12-3 or TRBV12-4 and TRBJ1-1, with 7 positions matching TRBD1. V lost 6 bases and J lost 4; bases outside the gene matches: 23. The CDR3 extends over 19 amino acids. The chain's CDR3 is CASRAGDSTGSRVSTEAFF. CDR3 nucleotides: TGTGCCAGCAGAGCTGGGGACTCGACAGGGAGTCGAGTTAGCACTGAAGCTTTCTTT.

Ten or more counts support this clonotype. As an off-target read in a library built for alpha chains, this beta chain has a frequency of little significance. The chain is built from TRBV20-1 and TRBJ1-2, with 8 positions matching TRBD1. The CDR3 consists of 14 residues. Germline trimming cut 0 bases from V and 7 bases from J; bases unmatched to any gene: 7. CDR1 and CDR2 (germline): DFQATT, SNEGSKA (reference sequence). This CDR3 is CSARDPTGGRGYTF. The CDR3 nucleotides are TGCAGTGCTAGAGATCCCACAGGGGGTCGTGGCTACACCTTC.

Concerning this clonotype: In a library made to pick up alpha chains, this beta chain is a stray read with a size that means little. The rearrangement links TRBV10-3 to TRBJ1-5, with 7 bases aligning to TRBD1. Per the germline V gene, CDR1 is ENHRY and CDR2 is SYGVKD. V was clipped by 8 bases and J by 3 bases; unmatched bases: 7. CDR3 length: 14 amino acids. In DNA, the CDR3 is TGTGCCATCGGTACAGGGGACCTCAATCAGCCCCAGCATTTT. Its protein product is CAIGTGDLNQPQHF.

This clonotype came up many times. A library prepared for alpha chains yielded this beta chain as an off-target read; its size is of little meaning. The chain uses TRBV5-6 and TRBJ1-1; 8 positions agree with TRBD1. This CDR3 has 16 residues. Trimming removed 4 bases from V and 5 bases from J; junction bases left unmatched: 13. Germline assignment: CDR1 SGHDT and CDR2 YYEEEE. The CDR3 DNA follows: TGTGCCAGCAGCCCGTTGACAGGGGTCCGGGGAACTGAAGCTTTCTTT. This translates into CASSPLTGVRGTEAFF.

This clonotype is labeled medium-sized. As an off-target read in a library built for alpha chains, this beta chain has a frequency of little significance. This chain connects TRBV30 to TRBJ1-2, with D tentatively TRBD1 (6 bases). CDR1 is GTSNPN and CDR2 is SVGIG in the germline V gene (reference sequence). The CDR3 extends over 13 amino acids. The V end lost 0 bases, the J end lost 6 bases, and 11 bases lay between the germline ends. The CDR3: CAWSVTGTDGYTF. Written as DNA, the CDR3 is TGTGCCTGGAGTGTTACAGGGACGGATGGCTACACCTTC.

This clonotype occurred many times. This beta chain is an unintended read in a library built for alpha chains; its size means little. V is TRBV7-2 and J is TRBJ1-1; 8 bases are a match to TRBD1. The germline CDR1 and CDR2 sequences are SGHTA and FQGNSA. The junction had 10 bases not matched to a gene; V was cut back by 5 bases and J by 2 bases. There are 16 residues in the CDR3. CDR3 loop: CASSPRRGQANTEAFF. The CDR3 DNA follows: TGTGCCAGCAGCCCCCGCAGGGGGCAGGCAAACACTGAAGCTTTCTTT.

In this sample, this clonotype turned up many times. The library was designed around alpha chains, so this beta chain is a stray read whose abundance carries little weight. The chain is built from TRBV7-2 and TRBJ1-4; D unresolved. Germline V gives CDR1 SGHTA, CDR2 FQGNSA. This CDR3 comprises 17 residues. V was pared by 3 bases and J by 0 bases, with 14 bases between. The CDR3 coding sequence is TGTGCCAGCAGCTTCTATGGGCCGTATGCAACTAATGAAAAACTGTTTTTT. It encodes CASSFYGPYATNEKLFF.

This clonotype counts as medium-sized (0.01 to 0.1%). The size of this beta chain means little, since it is a stray read in a library made for alpha chains. V is TRBV11-2 and J is TRBJ1-2; D is perhaps TRBD1 (5 bases). V was cut by 0 bases and J by 6 bases, with 14 bases left in between. Germline V CDR1 and CDR2: SGHAT, FQNNGV. CDR3 length: 15 amino acids. The CDR3 sequence is CASSLEVRQRHGYTF. CDR3 DNA sequence: TGTGCCAGCAGCTTAGAAGTACGACAGAGGCATGGCTACACCTTC.

This clonotype was counted ten times or more. This beta chain is a stray read from a library made for alpha chains; its abundance is not meaningful. This chain joins TRBV2 and TRBJ1-5; the match to TRBD1 covers 8 bases. V shed 8 bases, J shed 4 bases, and the junction held 10 bases outside the gene matches. Germline CDR1 and CDR2: SNHLY and FYNNEI. The CDR3 is 15 amino acids. The CDR3 DNA is TGTGCCAGCGGGGCAGGGGGCGCCCCGAATCAGCCCCAGCATTTT. Its protein is CASGAGGAPNQPQHF.

This clonotype occurred many times. This beta chain lies outside the target of a library built for alpha chains; its clone size means little. The chain recombines TRBV7-6 with TRBJ1-5; no clear D gene. Germline V gene data show CDR1 as SGHVS and CDR2 as FNYEAQ. Trimming cost V 5 bases and J 7 bases, with 12 bases left between them. CDR3 length: 13 residues. DNA of the CDR3: TGTGCCAGCAGCCCTCAAGATGGACAGCCCCAGCATTTT. Protein product: CASSPQDGQPQHF.

This clonotype occurred many times. As an off-target read in a library built for alpha chains, this beta chain has a frequency of little significance. V and J are TRBV5-1 and TRBJ1-4; 9 nucleotides agree with TRBD1. The CDR3 runs to 15 residues. J was trimmed by 7 bases and V by 5 bases; bases with no gene match: 9. Germline V gives CDR1 SGHRS, CDR2 YFSETQ. Written as DNA, the CDR3 is TGCGCCAGCAGAACCCTTGGGACAGGGATTGAAAAACTGTTTTTT. Amino acids: CASRTLGTGIEKLFF.

This clonotype was observed many times. Because this beta chain is a stray read in a library intended to capture alpha chains, its abundance should not be given much weight. The J gene is TRBJ1-1, the V gene TRBV27; 7 bases match TRBD1. V shed 6 bases, J shed 0 bases, and the junction held 7 bases outside the gene matches. This CDR3 region has 15 residues. Germline values: CDR1 MNHEY, CDR2 SMNVEV (reference sequence). In DNA, the CDR3 is TGTGCCAGCAGCAGGGGGGCGACCCTGAACACTGAAGCTTTCTTT. Encoded protein: CASSRGATLNTEAFF.

This clonotype was seen a few times. The library was built for alpha chains, so this beta chain is an off-target read and its size means little. DNA of the CDR3: TGTGCCAGCAGTTTTCGGGCACAGACTGAAGCTTTCTTT. Protein: CASSFRAQTEAFF. J is TRBJ1-1 and V is TRBV27; D is ambiguous. CDR1 is MNHEY, CDR2 SMNVEV, per germline (reference sequence). This CDR3 is built from 13 residues. V lost 3 bases and J lost 5, with 10 bases in between.

This clonotype has ten or more counts. Little can be read into the size of this beta chain, an off-target read in a library designed for alpha chains. The chain couples TRBV5-5 to TRBJ1-6; D remains ambiguous. CDR1 SGHKS and CDR2 YYEKEE come from the germline V gene (reference sequence). CDR3 length: 13 residues. Trimming removed 4 bases from V and 8 bases from J, with 10 bases in between. CDR3 residues: CASSRKNDSPLHF. The CDR3 DNA is TGTGCCAGCAGCCGCAAAAACGATTCACCCCTCCACTTT. The complete variable domain, with remaining parts taken from reference TRBV5-5 and TRBJ1-6, reads DAGVTQSPTHLIKTRGQQVTLRCSPISGHKSVSWYQQVLGQGPQFIFQYYEKEERGRGNFPDRFSARQFPNYSSELNVNALLLGDSALYLCASSRKNDSPLHFGNGTRLTVT.

This clonotype was seen ten or more times. This beta chain lies outside the target of a library built for alpha chains; its clone size means little. The V gene is TRBV11-2, the J gene TRBJ2-7, with 11 bases identical to TRBD2. Germline CDR1 and CDR2: SGHAT and FQNNGV. V lost 5 bases, J lost 0 bases, and 9 bases stayed unmatched. This CDR3 region has 17 residues. The CDR3 protein is CASSTDLGLAASYEQYF. The CDR3 DNA reads as TGTGCCAGCAGCACAGACTTGGGACTAGCGGCCTCCTACGAGCAGTACTTC.

This clonotype is labeled as medium-sized. Being off target in a library aimed at alpha chains, this beta chain has a size of little meaning. The rearrangement joins TRBV4-3 to TRBJ2-1; 8 bases line up with TRBD2. With 4 bases clipped from V and 0 bases from J, the junction kept 2 bases outside the gene matches. This CDR3 spans 15 amino acids. Per the germline V gene, CDR1 is LGHNA and CDR2 is YSLEER. In DNA, the CDR3 is TGCGCCAGCAGCCCAGCGGGGGACTCCTACAATGAGCAGTTCTTC. Protein sequence: CASSPAGDSYNEQFF.

As concerns this clonotype: Just one base apart from a much larger clone, this may be a read error. This beta chain is an off-target read within a library intended for alpha chains, so its frequency means little. The rearrangement joins TRBV28 to TRBJ1-6; 9 bases align to TRBD1. The CDR3 is made up of 14 amino acids. Germline values: CDR1 MDHEN, CDR2 SYDVKM. CDR3 in DNA: TGTGCCAGCATCCAGATGACAGGGGGATCACCCTTCCACTTT. Protein sequence: CASIQMTGGSPFHF.

This clonotype was picked up many times. Since it is a stray read in a library aimed at alpha chains, this beta chain has a size that is not meaningful. The chain joins TRBV7-9 to TRBJ1-5, with D unresolved. The CDR3 extends over 13 amino acids. Germline loops: CDR1 SEHNR, CDR2 FQNEAQ (reference sequence). V lost 5 bases, J lost 2 bases, and 7 bases lay in between. The CDR3 DNA reads TGTGCCAGCAGCCGGACTGGCAATCAGCCCCAGCATTTT. Translation: CASSRTGNQPQHF.

This clonotype was counted at least ten times. In a library made to pick up alpha chains, this beta chain is a stray read with a size that means little. The chain links TRBV7-6 to TRBJ2-2, with TRBD2 matching over 15 bases. CDR3 size: 19 residues. J lost 2 bases, V lost 3 bases, and 7 bases had no gene match. CDR1 and CDR2 (germline): SGHVS, FNYEAQ. The DNA of the CDR3 is TGTGCCAGCAGCTTTCAAGGGACTAGCGGGGGGATTAACACCGGGGAGCTGTTTTTT. The encoded protein is CASSFQGTSGGINTGELFF.

By sample share, this clonotype is medium-sized (0.01 to 0.1%). The library was designed around alpha chains, so this beta chain is a stray read whose abundance carries little weight. V and J are TRBV20-1 and TRBJ1-4; D is ambiguous. V was clipped by 6 bases and J by 8 bases, with 7 bases between them. Germline assignment: CDR1 DFQATT and CDR2 SNEGSKA (reference sequence). CDR3 length equals 10 residues. The CDR3 nucleotides are TGCAGTGCCCCTTGGGAAAAACTGTTTTTT. It is translated as CSAPWEKLFF.

A word on this clonotype: This beta chain turned up in a library designed for alpha chains; as an off-target read, its abundance says little. V gene TRBV11-1 combines with J gene TRBJ1-1; D is unclear. Trimming removed 0 bases at V and 4 bases at J, with 15 bases between. The germline V gene encodes CDR1 SGHAT and CDR2 FQDESV (reference sequence). This CDR3 contains 16 residues. The CDR3 spells CASSLASGMRGTEAFF. Written as DNA, the CDR3 is TGTGCCAGCAGCTTAGCGTCAGGAATGCGCGGCACTGAAGCTTTCTTT.

A note on this clonotype: This beta chain slipped into a library made for alpha chains as a stray read, so its size is not meaningful. V usage is TRBV18 and J usage is TRBJ2-7, with TRBD1 matching over 10 bases. V lost 2 bases, J lost 5 bases, and 3 bases stayed unmatched. This CDR3 has 14 amino acids. Germline V gene data show CDR1 as KGHSH and CDR2 as LQKENI. In DNA, the CDR3 is TGTGCCAGCTCACCAGCGACAGGGGGCAACGAGCAGTACTTC. Amino acid sequence: CASSPATGGNEQYF.

This clonotype was seen repeatedly, ten times or more. A library prepared for alpha chains yielded this beta chain as an off-target read; its size is of little meaning. The rearrangement links TRBV19 to TRBJ1-1; unclear D gene. Germline CDR1 is LNHDA and CDR2 is SQIVND (reference sequence). CDR3 length: 13 amino acids. V was shortened by 0 bases and J by 0 bases, with 2 bases between the two germline ends. CDR3 sequence: CASSIDLNTEAFF. The CDR3 DNA reads as TGTGCCAGTAGTATAGATCTGAACACTGAAGCTTTCTTT. The full variable domain, rest sourced from reference TRBV19 and TRBJ1-1, is DGGITQSPKYLFRKEGQNVTLSCEQNLNHDAMYWYRQDPGQGLRLIYYSQIVNDFQKGDIAEGYSVSREKKESFPLTVTSAQKNPTAFYLCASSIDLNTEAFFGQGTRLTVV.

In its sample, this clonotype was seen many times. This beta chain is a stray read from a library made for alpha chains; its abundance is not meaningful. The chain links TRBV20-1 to TRBJ1-2; D is unresolved. Germline V gene lookup returns CDR1 DFQATT and CDR2 SNEGSKA (reference sequence). The CDR3 covers 10 residues. The germline V and J ends were trimmed by 3 bases and 2 bases, with 1 base remaining between them. Here the CDR3 DNA reads TGCAGTGCTAGCAACTATGGCTACACCTTC. Its protein product is CSASNYGYTF.

This clonotype showed up many times. Within a library made for alpha chains, this beta chain is off target, and its count is uninformative. The chain links TRBV5-1 to TRBJ2-7; D is ambiguous. CDR3 length equals 14 residues. Trimming removed 0 bases at V and 2 bases at J, with 9 bases between. The germline gives CDR1 SGHRS, CDR2 YFSETQ. In DNA form, the CDR3 reads TGCGCCAGCAGCTTGGTAGTTTCTCCCTACGAGCAGTACTTC. Protein: CASSLVVSPYEQYF.

Ten or more counts support this clonotype. The library was prepared for alpha chains; this beta chain is a stray read, so its frequency means little. The chain couples TRBV7-2 to TRBJ1-1, with D hard to call. This CDR3 contains 11 residues. Between the trimmed V and J ends, which lost 5 bases and 6 bases, there was a span of 7 bases. Germline values: CDR1 SGHTA, CDR2 FQGNSA. For the CDR3, the DNA is TGTGCCAGCAGCGAAATAGCTGAAGCTTTCTTT. Translated: CASSEIAEAFF.

This clonotype was recorded at least ten times. With the library built for alpha chains, this beta chain is off target and its frequency is not meaningful. The chain links TRBV11-2 to TRBJ2-3; possible D gene TRBD2, 5 bases. Trimming took off 8 bases at V and 11 bases at J, with 17 bases between the two ends. In germline, CDR1 is SGHAT, CDR2 FQNNGV. There are 12 residues in the CDR3. In DNA form, the CDR3 reads TGTGCCAGCGTACAACTCGCCGGGGAGCAGTATTTT. This codes for CASVQLAGEQYF.